This TCR beta chain was sequenced during a study of T cell repertoires in cytomegalovirus infection. General study results and limits: Cumulative frequency (of public TCR beta family members) identified carriers of CMV plus the relevant HLA.

The germline V gene has CDR1 DFQATT and CDR2 SNEGSKA (reference sequence). The V end lost 0 bases, the J end lost 7 bases, and 12 bases lay between the germline ends. CDR3 size: 14 residues. The table lists this clonotype with many counts. Antigen unknown. MiXCR, run by TCRdb on the reads, gives a single entry per CDR3 protein. Of 65,000 to 95,000 distinct CDR3 sequences in the sample, 3.7% were seen once. The J gene is TRBJ1-4, the V gene TRBV20-1; D gene uncertain. Material for sequencing was PBMCs. This sequence originates from a human donor in good health (CMV status not recorded). Some clones in this sample may be carry-over from other donors' samples. The CDR3 here is CSARDQRGGEKLFF. Written as DNA, the CDR3 is TGCAGTGCTAGAGATCAACGGGGAGGTGAAAAACTGTTTTTT.